This T cell receptor beta chain was documented in a study of early T cells in non-severe SARS-CoV-2 infection. This clonotype was observed a handful of times. Unique molecular identifiers were affixed to single, distinct cDNA molecules. In TCRdb, the 5' RACE reads were re-called with MiXCR into one record per CDR3 protein. The sample yields 60,000 to 85,000 distinct CDR3 sequences, around 15% seen once. V gave up 3 bases and J gave up 4 bases; unmatched junction bases: 8. CDR1 is LGHNA, CDR2 YNFKEQ, per germline. The CDR3 is 15 amino acids. Sequenced: whole blood. The genes are TRBV4-2 and TRBJ2-7, with TRBD1 matching over 8 bases. This TCR was sampled from an adult who was a healthcare worker with PCR-confirmed SARS-CoV-2 infection or an uninfected control (not recorded which). The CDR3 here is CASSQGRTGSYEQYF. CDR3 bases: TGTGCCAGCAGCCAGGGGAGGACAGGGTCATACGAGCAGTACTTC.